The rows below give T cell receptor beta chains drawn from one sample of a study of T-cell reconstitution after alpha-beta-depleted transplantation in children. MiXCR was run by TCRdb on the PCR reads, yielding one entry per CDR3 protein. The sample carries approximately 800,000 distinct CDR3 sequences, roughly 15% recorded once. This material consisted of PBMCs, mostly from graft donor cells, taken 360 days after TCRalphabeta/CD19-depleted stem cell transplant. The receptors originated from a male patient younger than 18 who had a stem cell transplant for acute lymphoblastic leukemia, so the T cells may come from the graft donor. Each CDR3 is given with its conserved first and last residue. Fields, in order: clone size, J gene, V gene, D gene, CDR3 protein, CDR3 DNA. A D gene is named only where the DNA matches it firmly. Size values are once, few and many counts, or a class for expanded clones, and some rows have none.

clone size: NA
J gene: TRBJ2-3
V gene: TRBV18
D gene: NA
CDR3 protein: CASSPRQPLTSSTDTQYF
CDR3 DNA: TGTGCCAGCTCACCACGGCAGCCTTTAACCTCTAGCACAGATACGCAGTATTTT

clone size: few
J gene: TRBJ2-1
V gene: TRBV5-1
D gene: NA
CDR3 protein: CASSLAAGSGLFYNEQFF
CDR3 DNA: TGCGCCAGCAGCTTGGCGGCCGGCAGCGGCCTCTTCTACAATGAGCAGTTCTTC

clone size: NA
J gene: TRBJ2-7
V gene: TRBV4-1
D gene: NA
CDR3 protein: CASSHNPYEQYF
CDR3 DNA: TGCGCCAGCAGCCATAATCCCTACGAGCAGTACTTC

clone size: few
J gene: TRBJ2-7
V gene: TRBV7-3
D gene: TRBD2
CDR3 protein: CASSPPLAGPDYEQYF
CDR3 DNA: TGTGCCAGCAGCCCACCCCTAGCGGGGCCCGACTACGAGCAGTACTTC

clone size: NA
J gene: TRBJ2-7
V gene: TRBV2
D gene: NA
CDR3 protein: CASNMWKQEGYEQYF
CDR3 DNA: TGTGCCAGCAATATGTGGAAACAGGAAGGCTACGAGCAGTACTTC

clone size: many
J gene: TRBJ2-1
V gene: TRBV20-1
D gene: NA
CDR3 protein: CSAGAYNEQFF
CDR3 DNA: TGCAGTGCAGGAGCCTACAATGAGCAGTTCTTC

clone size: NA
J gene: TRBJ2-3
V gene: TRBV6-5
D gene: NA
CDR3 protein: CASSYPEDTQYF
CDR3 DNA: TGTGCCAGCAGTTATCCGGAAGATACGCAGTATTTT

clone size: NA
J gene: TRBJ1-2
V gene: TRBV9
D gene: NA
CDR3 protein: CASSTGTGNYGYTF
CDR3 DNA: TGTGCCAGCAGCACCGGGACGGGGAACTATGGCTACACCTTC

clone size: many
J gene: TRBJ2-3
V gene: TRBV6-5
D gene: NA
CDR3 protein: CASSYNKVDTDTQYF
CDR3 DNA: TGTGCCAGCAGTTACAATAAAGTCGACACAGATACGCAGTATTTT

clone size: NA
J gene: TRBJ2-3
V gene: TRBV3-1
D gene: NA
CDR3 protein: CASSLWENTQYF
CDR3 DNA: TGTGCCAGCAGCCTTTGGGAGAATACGCAGTATTTT

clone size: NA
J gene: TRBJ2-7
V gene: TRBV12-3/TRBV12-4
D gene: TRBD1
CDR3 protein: CASRTSGQGGGEQYF
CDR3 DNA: TGTGCCAGCAGAACCTCCGGACAGGGTGGTGGGGAGCAGTACTTC

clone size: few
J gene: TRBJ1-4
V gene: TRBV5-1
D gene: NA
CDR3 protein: CASSLVTAATNEKLFF
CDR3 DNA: TGCGCCAGCAGCTTGGTAACAGCCGCAACTAATGAAAAACTGTTTTTT

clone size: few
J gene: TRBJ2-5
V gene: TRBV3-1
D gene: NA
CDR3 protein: CASSQGRSGDQETQYF
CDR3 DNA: TGTGCCAGCAGCCAAGGACGGAGCGGAGACCAAGAGACCCAGTACTTC

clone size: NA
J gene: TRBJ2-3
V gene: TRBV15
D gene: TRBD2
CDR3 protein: CATSPSKRTSGIGYTQYF
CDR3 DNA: TGTGCCACCAGCCCTTCAAAGAGGACTAGCGGGATTGGGTATACGCAGTATTTT

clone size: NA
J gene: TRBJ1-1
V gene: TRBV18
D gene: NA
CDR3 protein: CASSPSTVRNTEAFF
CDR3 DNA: TGTGCCAGCTCACCTTCGACAGTCCGGAACACTGAAGCTTTCTTT

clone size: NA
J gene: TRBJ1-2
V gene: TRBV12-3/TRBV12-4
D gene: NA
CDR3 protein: CASTKTAGGGYTF
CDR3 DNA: TGTGCCAGCACGAAGACCGCGGGGGGTGGCTACACCTTC

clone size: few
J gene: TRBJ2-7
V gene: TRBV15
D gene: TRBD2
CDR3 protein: CATSSSIIPSGGLDRYEQYF
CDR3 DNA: TGTGCCACCAGCAGCAGTATTATCCCTAGCGGGGGCTTAGATAGGTACGAGCAGTACTTC

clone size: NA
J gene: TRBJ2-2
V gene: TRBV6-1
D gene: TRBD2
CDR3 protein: CASRGLAGVEGTGELFF
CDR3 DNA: TGTGCCAGCAGAGGACTAGCGGGAGTGGAGGGCACCGGGGAGCTGTTTTTT

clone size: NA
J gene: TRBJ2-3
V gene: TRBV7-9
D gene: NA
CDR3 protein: CASSLEGRPLSTDTQYF
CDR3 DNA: TGTGCCAGCAGCTTAGAAGGACGGCCTTTATCCACAGATACGCAGTATTTT

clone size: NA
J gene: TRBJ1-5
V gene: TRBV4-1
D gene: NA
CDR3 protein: CASSRGRATGSNQPQHF
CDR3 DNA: TGCGCCAGCAGCCGGGGACGGGCAACGGGTAGCAATCAGCCCCAGCATTTT

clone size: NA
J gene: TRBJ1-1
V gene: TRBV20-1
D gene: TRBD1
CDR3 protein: CSALKGANTEAFF
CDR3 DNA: TGCAGTGCTCTCAAGGGGGCAAACACTGAAGCTTTCTTT

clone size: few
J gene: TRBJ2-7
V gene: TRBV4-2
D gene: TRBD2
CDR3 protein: CASSQGLAGGGHEQYF
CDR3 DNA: TGTGCCAGCAGCCAGGGACTAGCGGGAGGGGGCCACGAGCAGTACTTC

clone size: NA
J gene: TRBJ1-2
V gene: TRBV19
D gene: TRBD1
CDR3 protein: CASSETGTGYENGYTF
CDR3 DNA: TGTGCCAGTAGCGAAACCGGGACAGGGTACGAAAATGGCTACACCTTC